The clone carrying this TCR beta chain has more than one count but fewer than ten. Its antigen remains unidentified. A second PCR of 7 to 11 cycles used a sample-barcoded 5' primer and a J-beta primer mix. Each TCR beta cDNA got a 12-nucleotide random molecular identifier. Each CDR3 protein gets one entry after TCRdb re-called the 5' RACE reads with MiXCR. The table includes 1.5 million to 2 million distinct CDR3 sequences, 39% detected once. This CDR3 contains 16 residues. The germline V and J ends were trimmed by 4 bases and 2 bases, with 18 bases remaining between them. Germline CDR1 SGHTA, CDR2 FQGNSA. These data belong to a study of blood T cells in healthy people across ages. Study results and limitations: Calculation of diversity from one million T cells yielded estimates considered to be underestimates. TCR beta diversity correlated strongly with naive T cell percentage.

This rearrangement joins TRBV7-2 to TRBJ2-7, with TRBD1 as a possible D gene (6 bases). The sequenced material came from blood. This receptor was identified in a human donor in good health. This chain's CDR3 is CASSSRDTQKTYEQYF. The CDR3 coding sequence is TGTGCCAGCAGCTCCAGGGACACCCAAAAAACCTACGAGCAGTACTTC.